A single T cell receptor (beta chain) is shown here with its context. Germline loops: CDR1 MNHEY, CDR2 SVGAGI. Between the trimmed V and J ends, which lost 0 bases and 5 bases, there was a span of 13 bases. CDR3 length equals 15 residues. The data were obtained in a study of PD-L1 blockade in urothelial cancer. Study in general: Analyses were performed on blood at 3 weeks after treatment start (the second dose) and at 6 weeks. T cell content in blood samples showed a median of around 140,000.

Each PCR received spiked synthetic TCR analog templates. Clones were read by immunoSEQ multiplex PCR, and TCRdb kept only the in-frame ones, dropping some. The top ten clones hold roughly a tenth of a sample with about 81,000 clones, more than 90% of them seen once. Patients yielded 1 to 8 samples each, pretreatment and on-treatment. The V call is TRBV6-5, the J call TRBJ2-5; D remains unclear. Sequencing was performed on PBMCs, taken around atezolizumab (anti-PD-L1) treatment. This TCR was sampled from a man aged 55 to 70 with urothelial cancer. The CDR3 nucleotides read TGTGCCAGCAGTTACTCGATAAAGTATCAGGAGACCCAGTACTTC. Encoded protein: CASSYSIKYQETQYF.